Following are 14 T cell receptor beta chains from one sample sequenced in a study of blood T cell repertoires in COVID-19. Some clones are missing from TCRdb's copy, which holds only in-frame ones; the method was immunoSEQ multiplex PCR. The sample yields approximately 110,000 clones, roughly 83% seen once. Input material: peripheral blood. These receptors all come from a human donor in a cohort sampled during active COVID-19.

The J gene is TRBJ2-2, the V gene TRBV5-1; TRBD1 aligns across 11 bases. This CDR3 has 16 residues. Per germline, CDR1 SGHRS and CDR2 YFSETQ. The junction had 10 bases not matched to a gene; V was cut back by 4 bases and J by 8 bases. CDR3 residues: CASSRPDRGLGGELFF. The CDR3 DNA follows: TGCGCCAGCAGCCGCCCGGACAGGGGGCTGGGGGGGGAGCTGTTTTTT.

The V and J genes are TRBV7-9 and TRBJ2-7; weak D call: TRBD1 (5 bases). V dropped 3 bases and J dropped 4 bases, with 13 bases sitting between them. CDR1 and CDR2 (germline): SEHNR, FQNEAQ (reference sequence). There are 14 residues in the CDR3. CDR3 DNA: TGTGCCAGCAGCTTGCAACAGGCCCAGTACGAGCAGTACTTC. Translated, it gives CASSLQQAQYEQYF.

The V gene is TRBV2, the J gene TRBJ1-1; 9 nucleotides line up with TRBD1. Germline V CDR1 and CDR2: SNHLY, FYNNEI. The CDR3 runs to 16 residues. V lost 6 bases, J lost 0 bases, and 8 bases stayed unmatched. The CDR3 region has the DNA TGTGCCAGCAGCAAACAGGGGGCGCTTATGAACACTGAAGCTTTCTTT. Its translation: CASSKQGALMNTEAFF.

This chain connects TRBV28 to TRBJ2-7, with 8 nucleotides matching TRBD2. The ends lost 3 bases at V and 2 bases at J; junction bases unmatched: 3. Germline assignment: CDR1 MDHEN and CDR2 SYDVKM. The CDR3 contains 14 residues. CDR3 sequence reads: CASSLAGGAYEQYF. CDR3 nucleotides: TGTGCCAGCAGTTTGGCCGGGGGGGCCTACGAGCAGTACTTC.

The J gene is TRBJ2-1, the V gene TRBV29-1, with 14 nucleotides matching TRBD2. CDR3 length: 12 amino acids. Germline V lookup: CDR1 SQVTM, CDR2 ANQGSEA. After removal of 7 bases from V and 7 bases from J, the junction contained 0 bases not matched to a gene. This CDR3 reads CSGTSGRNEQFF. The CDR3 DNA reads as TGCAGCGGGACTAGCGGGAGGAATGAGCAGTTCTTC.

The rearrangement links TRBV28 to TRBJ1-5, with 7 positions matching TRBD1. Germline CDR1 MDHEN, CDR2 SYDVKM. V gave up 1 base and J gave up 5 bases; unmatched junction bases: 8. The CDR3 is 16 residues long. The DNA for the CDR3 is TGTGCCAGCAGTTTATTGGGGGCAGGGGGATATCAGCCCCAGCATTTT. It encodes CASSLLGAGGYQPQHF. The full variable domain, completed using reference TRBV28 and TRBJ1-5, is DVKVTQSSRYLVKRTGEKVFLECVQDMDHENMFWYRQDPGLGLRLIYFSYDVKMKEKGDIPEGYSVSREKKERFSLILESASTNQTSMYLCASSLLGAGGYQPQHFGDGTRLSIL.

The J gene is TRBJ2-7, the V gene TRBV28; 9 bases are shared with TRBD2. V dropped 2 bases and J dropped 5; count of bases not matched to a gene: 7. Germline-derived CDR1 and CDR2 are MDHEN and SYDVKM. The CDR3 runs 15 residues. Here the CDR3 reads CASSLGSSGINEQYF. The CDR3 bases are TGTGCCAGCAGTTTAGGTTCTAGCGGGATAAACGAGCAGTACTTC.

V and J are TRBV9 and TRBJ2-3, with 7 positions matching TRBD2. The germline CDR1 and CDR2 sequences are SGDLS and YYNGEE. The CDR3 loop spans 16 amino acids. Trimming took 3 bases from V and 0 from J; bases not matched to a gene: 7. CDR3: CASSGLVGGSTDTQYF. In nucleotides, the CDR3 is TGTGCCAGCAGCGGCCTCGTGGGGGGGAGCACAGATACGCAGTATTTT.

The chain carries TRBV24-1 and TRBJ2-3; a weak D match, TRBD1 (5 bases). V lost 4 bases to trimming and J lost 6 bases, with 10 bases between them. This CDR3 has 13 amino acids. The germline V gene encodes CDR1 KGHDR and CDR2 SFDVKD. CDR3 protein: CATSEDGADTQYF. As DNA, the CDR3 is TGTGCCACCAGTGAAGATGGGGCCGATACGCAGTATTTT.

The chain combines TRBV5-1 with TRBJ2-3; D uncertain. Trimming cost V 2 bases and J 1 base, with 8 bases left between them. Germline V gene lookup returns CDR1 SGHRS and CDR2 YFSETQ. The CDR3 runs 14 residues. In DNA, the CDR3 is TGCGCCAGCAGCTTATCTGCAGGCACAGATACGCAGTATTTT. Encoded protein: CASSLSAGTDTQYF.

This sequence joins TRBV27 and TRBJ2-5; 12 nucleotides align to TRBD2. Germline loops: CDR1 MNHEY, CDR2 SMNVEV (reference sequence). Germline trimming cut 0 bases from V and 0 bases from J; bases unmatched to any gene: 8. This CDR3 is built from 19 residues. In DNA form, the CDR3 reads TGTGCCAGCAGTTTATCACCTAGCGGGAGGGTTGTCTACCAAGAGACCCAGTACTTC. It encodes CASSLSPSGRVVYQETQYF.

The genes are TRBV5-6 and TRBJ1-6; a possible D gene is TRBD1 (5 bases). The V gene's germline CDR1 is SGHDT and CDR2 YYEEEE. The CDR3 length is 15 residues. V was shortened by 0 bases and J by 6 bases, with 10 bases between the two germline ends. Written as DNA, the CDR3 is TGTGCCAGCAGCTTGGGGGTGACAGTTAATTCACCCCTCCACTTT. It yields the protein CASSLGVTVNSPLHF.

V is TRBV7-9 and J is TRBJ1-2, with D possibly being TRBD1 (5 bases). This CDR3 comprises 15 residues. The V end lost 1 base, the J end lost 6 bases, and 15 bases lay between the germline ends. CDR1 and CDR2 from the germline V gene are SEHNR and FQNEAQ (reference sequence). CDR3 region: CASSLGITGGDGYTF. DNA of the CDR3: TGTGCCAGCAGCTTAGGGATCACCGGGGGGGATGGCTACACCTTC. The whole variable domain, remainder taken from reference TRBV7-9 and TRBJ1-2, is DTGVSQNPRHKITKRGQNVTFRCDPISEHNRLYWYRQTLGQGPEFLTYFQNEAQLEKSRLLSDRFSAERPKGSFSTLEIQRTEQGDSAMYLCASSLGITGGDGYTFGSGTRLTVV.

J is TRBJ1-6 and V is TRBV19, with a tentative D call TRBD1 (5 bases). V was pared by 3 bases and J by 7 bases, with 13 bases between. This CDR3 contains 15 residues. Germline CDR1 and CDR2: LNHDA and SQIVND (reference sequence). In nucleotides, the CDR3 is TGTGCCAGTAGTATTTGGGACTCGCGGAATTCACCCCTCCACTTT. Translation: CASSIWDSRNSPLHF.